The entry below gives a single TCR beta chain sequence along with its context. The method was immunoSEQ multiplex PCR; TCRdb's version includes in-frame clones alone and lacks a portion of them. The sample has approximately 300,000 clones, more than 70% seen once; the top ten hold approximately 5.3%. Resolution of symptoms, clearance, or two negative PCRs was present in recovered Cohort 3 donors. V trimming: 1 base; J trimming: 7 bases; junction bases outside the gene matches: 6. CDR3 length equals 15 residues. CDR1 and CDR2 from the germline V gene are LGHDT and YNNKEL (reference sequence). The data stem from a study of blood T cell repertoires in COVID-19. Overall study context: Samples came from the United States, Italy and Spain, spanning acute and convalescent COVID-19. PBMCs, B-cell-depleted T cells, or T cells provided the cDNA or gDNA that made up the material.

The chain has TRBV3-1 (or the pseudogene TRBV3-2) and TRBJ1-2; 10 positions agree with TRBD1. The receptor's source is a woman in her thirties who had recovered from COVID-19. The specimen sequenced was PBMCs or T cells enriched from blood (not recorded which). CDR3 DNA sequence: TGTGCCAGCAGCCAAGGGAGGGACAGGGGTCCTGGCTACACCTTC. It specifies CASSQGRDRGPGYTF.